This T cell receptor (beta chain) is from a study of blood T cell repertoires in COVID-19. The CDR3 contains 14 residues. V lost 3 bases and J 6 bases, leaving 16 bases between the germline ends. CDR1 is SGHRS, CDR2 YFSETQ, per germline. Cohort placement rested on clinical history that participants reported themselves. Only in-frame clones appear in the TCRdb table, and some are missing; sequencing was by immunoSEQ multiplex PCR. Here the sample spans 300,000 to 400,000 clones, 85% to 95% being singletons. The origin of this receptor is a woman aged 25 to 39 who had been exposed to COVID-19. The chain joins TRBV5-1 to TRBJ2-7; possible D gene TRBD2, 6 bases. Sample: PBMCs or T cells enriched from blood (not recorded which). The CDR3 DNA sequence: TGCGCCAGCAGCTCCCTTGCGGGGCCAGGCGAGCAGTACTTC. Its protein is CASSSLAGPGEQYF.